The rows below give T cell receptor beta chains drawn from one sample of a study of T cell repertoires in aging, cancer and after chemotherapy. One entry per CDR3 protein results from TCRdb running MiXCR on the multiplex PCR reads. This sample has some 2,500 distinct CDR3 sequences, with around 25% found just once. Sequencing input: blood. Receptor source: a human donor with a solid tumor. Both conserved end residues are part of each CDR3. D genes are given only for firm matches. The listing skips clone size in some rows; elsewhere it reads once, few, many or a size class.

TRBV5-1	TRBJ1-2	-	medium-sized	TGCGCCAGCAGCTGGGGCGGCAGGGAGGCGAGCTACACCTTC	CASSWGGREASYTF
TRBV24-1	TRBJ2-1	-	few	TGTGCCACCAGTGACCCCGGGACTTCCTATGAGCAGTTCTTC	CATSDPGTSYEQFF
TRBV11-2	TRBJ2-1	-	medium-sized	TGTGCCAGCAGCTCCCGCCAGCATGAGCAGTTCTTC	CASSSRQHEQFF
TRBV5-6	TRBJ1-4	-	medium-sized	TGTGCCAGCAGCTTGGATCTTCGCCCGGATGAAAAACTGTTTTTT	CASSLDLRPDEKLFF
TRBV5-1	TRBJ2-3	-	few	TGCGCCAGCAGCTTGGAAACAGATACGCAGTATTTT	CASSLETDTQYF
TRBV6-2/TRBV6-3	TRBJ1-5	TRBD1	medium-sized	TGTGCCAGCAGTTACTCACAGGGGGCGTCGAATAGCAATCAGCCCCAGCATTTT	CASSYSQGASNSNQPQHF
TRBV11-2	TRBJ2-7	TRBD2	few	TGTGCCAGCAGCGTACGATTAGCGGGAGTATCCTACGAGCAGTACTTC	CASSVRLAGVSYEQYF
TRBV19	TRBJ2-1	TRBD2	large	TGTGCCAGTAGTATAGATGGGAGGACTAGCGGGAGGGGGGGCAATGAGCAGTTCTTC	CASSIDGRTSGRGGNEQFF
TRBV13	TRBJ2-1	-	medium-sized	TGTGCCAGCAGCTTAGGGGCAGGGAATGAGCAGTTCTTC	CASSLGAGNEQFF
TRBV12-3/TRBV12-4	TRBJ1-5	-	medium-sized	TGTGCCAGCAGTTCAACCACGCAAATTAGCAATCAGCCCCAGCATTTT	CASSSTTQISNQPQHF
TRBV20-1	TRBJ1-4	-	few	TGCAGTGCTAGACTGCTCGGGAGGTTAGGCGGGGAAAAACTGTTTTTT	CSARLLGRLGGEKLFF
TRBV19	TRBJ2-7	-	medium-sized	TGTGCCAGTAGGGGGGACATAGGGTACGAGCAGTACTTC	CASRGDIGYEQYF
TRBV5-5	TRBJ1-1	TRBD1	medium-sized	TGTGCCAGCAGCTTTCAGGGGGCGAACACTGAAGCTTTCTTT	CASSFQGANTEAFF
TRBV6-2/TRBV6-3	TRBJ2-7	TRBD1	medium-sized	TGTGCCAGCAGTTATCCCCTCGGACAGGCTTTGTACGAGCAGTACTTC	CASSYPLGQALYEQYF
TRBV5-5	TRBJ2-1	-	large	TGTGCCAGCACCGTGCCCCCAGGGTCCTCCAGGGATGAGCAGTTCTTC	CASTVPPGSSRDEQFF
TRBV9	TRBJ2-3	-	-	TGTGCCAGCAGCCCCACCCTCTGGAGAATCACAGATACGCAGTATTTT	CASSPTLWRITDTQYF
TRBV20-1	TRBJ2-5	TRBD1	-	TGCAGACCGACAGGGAATCAAGAGACCCAGTACTTC	CRPTGNQETQYF
TRBV10-2	TRBJ1-6	-	-	TGCGCCAGCAGTGAGTCGGGGGGCAATTCACCCCTCCACTTT	CASSESGGNSPLHF
TRBV28	TRBJ2-3	-	-	TGTGCCAGCGTAGGAACACGTATGACAGATACGCAGTATTTT	CASVGTRMTDTQYF
TRBV7-9	TRBJ1-2	-	few	TGTGCCTTTACCGCCGAGGGCATAAACTATGGCTACACCTTC	CAFTAEGINYGYTF
TRBV7-2	TRBJ2-1	-	-	TGTGCCAGCAGCTTAGAAGGGGGTAGCGTGCATGAGCAGTTCTTC	CASSLEGGSVHEQFF
TRBV28	TRBJ2-3	-	few	TGTGCCAGCAGTTCGACCCACAGGGTAGGGACAGATACGCAGTATTTT	CASSSTHRVGTDTQYF
TRBV11-2	TRBJ1-2	-	-	TGTGCCAGCAGCTTAGGAATCGTTAGGAGTGGCTACACCTTC	CASSLGIVRSGYTF
TRBV29-1	TRBJ1-2	-	large	TGCAGCGTTGGGTCCGGGACAAAGGGCTACACCTTC	CSVGSGTKGYTF
TRBV11-3	TRBJ2-7	-	-	TGTGCCAGCAGCCACGATACAGGGCGCGAGCAGTACTTC	CASSHDTGREQYF
TRBV4-1	TRBJ2-3	TRBD1	-	TGCGCCAGCAGCCTAAGGACAGGGGGCGCAGATACGCAGTATTTT	CASSLRTGGADTQYF
TRBV10-1	TRBJ1-1	TRBD1	-	TGCGCCAGCAGACAGGGGGGATCCAACACTGAAGCTTTCTTT	CASRQGGSNTEAFF
TRBV27	TRBJ1-5	TRBD1	medium-sized	TGTGCCAGCAGTTTAGGGACAGGCAATCAGCCCCAGCATTTT	CASSLGTGNQPQHF
TRBV6-1	TRBJ2-1	-	medium-sized	TGTGCCAGCAGTGAGGTACTCATGGGGAGTGGCAATGAGCAGTTCTTC	CASSEVLMGSGNEQFF
TRBV5-1	TRBJ1-1	TRBD1	-	TGCGCCAGCAGCTGGGGGACAGGAATTGGGACTGAAGCTTTCTTT	CASSWGTGIGTEAFF
TRBV15	TRBJ2-7	-	medium-sized	TGTGCCACCAGCAGTTGGGGGGAAAAATCCTACGAGCAGTACTTC	CATSSWGEKSYEQYF
TRBV5-1	TRBJ2-2	-	few	TGCGCCAGCAGCTACACCGGGGAGCTGTTTTTT	CASSYTGELFF
TRBV6-5	TRBJ1-1	-	medium-sized	TGTGCCAGCAGTTCGGACAGAGGTCTGGCTTTCTTT	CASSSDRGLAFF
TRBV6-1	TRBJ1-4	TRBD1	medium-sized	TGTGCCAGCAGTCAACCGGGACAGCTAAATGAAAAACTGTTTTTT	CASSQPGQLNEKLFF
TRBV6-1	TRBJ1-5	-	medium-sized	TGTGCCAGCAGCGGACAGAAAAATCAGCCCCAGCATTTT	CASSGQKNQPQHF
TRBV2	TRBJ2-3	-	few	TGTGCCAGCAGGAGGGCAGGTAGCACAGATACGCAGTATTTT	CASRRAGSTDTQYF
TRBV6-2/TRBV6-3	TRBJ1-1	TRBD1	medium-sized	TGTGCCAGCATACGGCACAGGGGGCGGGTCACTGAAGCTTTCTTT	CASIRHRGRVTEAFF
TRBV5-1	TRBJ1-6	-	-	TGCGCCAGCAGCCACGGGCGGGGAGGGGGTTCACCCCTCCACTTT	CASSHGRGGGSPLHF
TRBV6-6	TRBJ2-3	TRBD2	once	TGTGCCAGCAGCGGACTAGCAAGAGACTCAGATACGCAGTATTTT	CASSGLARDSDTQYF